These 26 T cell receptor beta chains share one sample of origin, sequenced in a study of blood T cell repertoires in COVID-19. The repertoire was sequenced with immunoSEQ multiplex PCR; TCRdb's copy has only in-frame clones and lacks some. The table includes hundreds of thousands of clones, roughly 85% detected once. The specimen sequenced was peripheral blood. These receptors were taken from a woman aged 25 to 45 with active or convalescent COVID-19.

The chain is built from TRBV2 and TRBJ2-5, with 7 bases lining up with TRBD2. Germline-derived CDR1 and CDR2 are SNHLY and FYNNEI. V shed 7 bases and J 2 bases; nucleotides not matched to a gene: 7. This CDR3 is built from 14 residues. CDR3 sequence (DNA): TGTGCCAGCACCGGAGGGCGGGGGCAAGAGACCCAGTACTTC. This encodes CASTGGRGQETQYF.

This clone appeared once. The CDR3 DNA is TGTGCCAGCAGTGACCAGAGCGTACAGGGCCGGCATGGCTACACCTTC. Translation: CASSDQSVQGRHGYTF. The chain is built from TRBV28 and TRBJ1-2; tentative D call: TRBD1 (6 bases). The CDR3 is 16 residues long. V dropped 5 bases and J dropped 6 bases, with 22 bases sitting between them. Germline CDR1 MDHEN, CDR2 SYDVKM.

The chain combines TRBV11-2 with TRBJ1-2, with 7 bases aligning to TRBD1. Trimming took 1 base from V and 3 from J; bases not matched to a gene: 5. The CDR3 length is 15 residues. Looked up from germline, CDR1 is SGHAT and CDR2 is FQNNGV. CDR3 amino acids: CASSLGQTGHYGYTF. CDR3 bases: TGTGCCAGCAGCTTAGGACAGACAGGGCACTATGGCTACACCTTC.

The chain is built from TRBV2 and TRBJ1-6; 9 nucleotides agree with TRBD1. The CDR3 covers 15 residues. The germline gives CDR1 SNHLY, CDR2 FYNNEI. With 6 bases clipped from V and 9 bases from J, the junction kept 9 bases outside the gene matches. CDR3 sequence: CASRFTGGALSPLHF. In nucleotides, the CDR3 is TGTGCCAGCAGATTCACAGGGGGCGCGCTTTCACCCCTCCACTTT. Drawing the rest from reference TRBV2 and TRBJ1-6, the complete variable domain is EPEVTQTPSHQVTQMGQEVILRCVPISNHLYFYWYRQILGQKVEFLVSFYNNEISEKSEIFDDQFSVERPDGSNFTLKIRSTKLEDSAMYFCASRFTGGALSPLHFGNGTRLTVT.

The chain uses TRBV6-5 and TRBJ2-2; D might be TRBD2 (6 bases). The V gene lost 8 bases and the J gene lost 5 bases, with 18 bases spanning the gap. The V gene's germline CDR1 is MNHEY and CDR2 SVGAGI. This CDR3 comprises 15 residues. DNA of the CDR3: TGTGCCAGCTTCGGCGCGGGACGAGGAACCGGGGAGCTGTTTTTT. Translating it yields CASFGAGRGTGELFF.

V and J are TRBV5-6 and TRBJ1-2, with TRBD1 matching 10 bases. The J segment lost 3 bases and the V segment lost 5 bases, leaving 4 bases of the junction unmatched. The CDR3 has 14 amino acids. The V gene's germline CDR1 is SGHDT and CDR2 YYEEEE. CDR3 in amino acids: CASSSGTGDYGYTF. CDR3 nucleotide sequence: TGTGCCAGCAGTTCCGGGACAGGGGACTATGGCTACACCTTC.

This clone was seen once. The chain employs TRBV27 and TRBJ2-2; TRBD1 matches 7 bases. The CDR3 has 13 residues. The germline gives CDR1 MNHEY, CDR2 SMNVEV (reference sequence). The trim removed 4 bases at V and 8 bases at J, leaving 4 bases unmatched. This chain's CDR3 is CASSSTGAGELFF. CDR3 nucleotide sequence: TGTGCCAGCAGTTCCACAGGGGCGGGGGAGCTGTTTTTT.

The chain couples TRBV4-1 to TRBJ1-2; tentatively, D is TRBD1 (5 bases). The CDR3 consists of 15 residues. V lost 0 bases to trimming and J lost 4 bases, with 12 bases between them. Germline CDR1 is MGHRA and CDR2 is YSYEKL. Written as DNA, the CDR3 is TGCGCCAGCAGCCAAGATGGGGGGGACGGCTATGGCTACACCTTC. It codes for CASSQDGGDGYGYTF.

This chain connects TRBV6-5 to TRBJ1-1, with TRBD1 matching 9 bases. The V and J ends lost 3 bases and 5 bases, in that order; junction bases with no gene match: 7. Germline CDR1 MNHEY, CDR2 SVGAGI. This CDR3 contains 15 residues. The CDR3 loop is CASSYKQGAGTEAFF. The DNA for the CDR3 is TGTGCCAGCAGTTATAAACAGGGGGCGGGAACTGAAGCTTTCTTT.

J is TRBJ2-3 and V is TRBV29-1, with TRBD2 matching 7 bases. Losses at the gene ends were 3 bases for V and 7 bases for J; bases not matched to a gene: 4. This CDR3 contains 12 residues. Per germline, CDR1 SQVTM and CDR2 ANQGSEA. In nucleotides, the CDR3 is TGCAGCGTTGACGGGGGGATCAATACGCAGTATTTT. Protein: CSVDGGINTQYF.

This clone showed up just once. The rearrangement uses TRBV7-9 and TRBJ2-2, with 12 bases matching TRBD2. Trimming cost V 5 bases and J 0 bases; bases outside gene matches: 1. The length of the CDR3 is 16 residues. Germline lookup yields CDR1 SEHNR and CDR2 FQNEAQ (reference sequence). CDR3 loop: CASSRTSGTNTGELFF. Written as DNA, the CDR3 is TGTGCCAGCAGCCGGACTAGCGGGACGAACACCGGGGAGCTGTTTTTT.

The chain couples TRBV7-9 to TRBJ2-3; TRBD1 matches 10 bases. The CDR3 runs to 19 residues. V trimming: 1 base; J trimming: 4 bases; junction bases outside the gene matches: 14. Germline V gene sequence: CDR1 SEHNR, CDR2 FQNEAQ (reference sequence). The CDR3 region is CASSLGKIPGQGTPDTQYF. The CDR3 DNA is TGTGCCAGCAGCTTAGGGAAGATCCCGGGACAGGGGACCCCAGATACGCAGTATTTT.

This chain connects TRBV5-4 to TRBJ2-5; tentatively, D is TRBD1 (6 bases). This CDR3 comprises 14 residues. Looked up from germline, CDR1 is SGHNT and CDR2 is YYREEE (reference sequence). The ends were cut back, 4 bases at V and 2 bases at J, with 12 bases in the middle. The CDR3 sequence: CASSRTGQQETQYF. The CDR3 DNA sequence: TGTGCCAGCAGCCGAACCGGACAGCAAGAGACCCAGTACTTC.

The chain recombines TRBV6-4 with TRBJ2-1, with a possible D match to TRBD2 (6 bases). V was trimmed by 5 bases and J by 4 bases, leaving 21 bases between them. The germline CDR1 and CDR2 sequences are MRHNA and SNTAGT. This CDR3 spans 17 amino acids. The DNA for the CDR3 is TGTGCCAGCAGTAGTACTAGCCGCGGCTATACATACAATGAGCAGTTCTTC. It codes for CASSSTSRGYTYNEQFF.

V gene TRBV27 combines with J gene TRBJ1-5, with no clear D. V was clipped by 7 bases and J by 1 base, with 14 bases between them. CDR3 size: 15 residues. Germline loops: CDR1 MNHEY, CDR2 SMNVEV (reference sequence). CDR3 DNA: TGTGCCAGCAAGATGGCCGGAGTAAGCAATCAGCCCCAGCATTTT. Its translation is CASKMAGVSNQPQHF.

The sample holds a few counts of this clone. The J gene is TRBJ1-1, the V gene TRBV19; 11 bases fit TRBD1. V lost 4 bases, J lost 1 base, and 5 bases stayed unmatched. The CDR3 extends over 16 amino acids. Germline assignment: CDR1 LNHDA and CDR2 SQIVND (reference sequence). The CDR3 loop reads CASSTRTGGRNTEAFF. The CDR3 region has the DNA TGTGCCAGTAGTACCCGGACAGGGGGCAGGAACACTGAAGCTTTCTTT.

V usage is TRBV18 and J usage is TRBJ1-6, with 7 positions matching TRBD1. V was pared by 5 bases and J by 6 bases, with 4 bases of the junction left unmatched. The CDR3 loop spans 14 amino acids. Germline CDR1 reads KGHSH; CDR2 reads LQKENI. CDR3: CASSRGQTNSPLHF. CDR3 DNA sequence: TGTGCCAGCTCAAGGGGACAGACTAATTCACCCCTCCACTTT.

Concerning this clone: Germline and junction disagree at one end, which may indicate a read error. This chain connects TRBV12-3 or TRBV12-4 to TRBJ2-5; maybe TRBD2 (5 bases). The CDR3 has 12 amino acids. CDR3 residues: CASSPWGEAQYF. In DNA, the CDR3 is TGTGCCAGCAGTCCGTGGGGAGAGGCCCAGTACTTC.

The chain employs TRBV11-3 and TRBJ1-5; 10 bases align to TRBD1. Germline CDR1 is SGHNT and CDR2 is YENEEA. The V gene end was trimmed by 4 bases and the J gene end by 4 bases; junction bases not matched to a gene: 10. This CDR3 has 17 amino acids. The CDR3 nucleotides read TGTGCCAGCAGCTGGCCTGTTAGGACAGGGGGTAATCAGCCCCAGCATTTT. Protein sequence: CASSWPVRTGGNQPQHF.

This chain connects TRBV6-2 or TRBV6-3 to TRBJ2-5; D is ambiguous. The germline gives CDR1 MNHEY, CDR2 SVGEGT. CDR3 length: 15 residues. V lost 4 bases and J lost 5, with 17 bases in between. As DNA, the CDR3 is TGTGCCAGCAGTTCCATGGTCCGGTCTTGGGAGACCCAGTACTTC. Its translation is CASSSMVRSWETQYF.

This chain links TRBV6-6 with TRBJ1-2, with 9 bases matching TRBD1. The CDR3 is 12 residues long. The germline gives CDR1 MNHNY, CDR2 SVGAGI (reference sequence). V shed 10 bases and J 13 bases; nucleotides not matched to a gene: 13. CDR3 sequence (DNA): TGTGCCACCAACAGGGGGCAGTCCTCCCTCACCTTC. It yields the protein CATNRGQSSLTF.

The rearrangement joins TRBV30 to TRBJ1-2; TRBD1 matches 8 bases. CDR1 and CDR2 from the germline V gene are GTSNPN and SVGIG (reference sequence). V lost 3 bases and J lost 7; bases outside the gene matches: 13. The CDR3 consists of 15 residues. CDR3 nucleotides: TGTGCCTGGAGCGGGGACAGGCCCGCCATCTCTGGCTACACCTTC. Protein: CAWSGDRPAISGYTF.

The chain links TRBV19 to TRBJ2-1; TRBD2 might be the D (5 bases). The CDR3 is 13 amino acids. Trimming removed 4 bases from V and 9 bases from J, with 13 bases in between. The germline CDR1 and CDR2 sequences are LNHDA and SQIVND (reference sequence). As DNA, the CDR3 is TGTGCCAGTAGTACTCGTCCGGCGGGTGAGCAGTTCTTC. Its translation: CASSTRPAGEQFF.

The CDR3 nucleotides read TGCACCAGCAGCCAAGCAGGGAAAAGCTCCTACGAGCAGTACTTC. This gives the protein CTSSQAGKSSYEQYF. The rearrangement links TRBV1 to TRBJ2-7; no DNA check was done on the table's D call, TRBD1. TRBV1 corresponds to a pseudogene. The CDR3 sequence is 15 residues long.

This clone has a handful of counts. The gene calls are TRBV10-3 and TRBJ1-3; 7 nucleotides align to TRBD1. Germline V gives CDR1 ENHRY, CDR2 SYGVKD. This CDR3 region has 16 residues. V lost 3 bases and J lost 0; bases outside the gene matches: 5. The DNA for the CDR3 is TGTGCCATCAGTGAACCGACAGGGCACTCTGGAAACACCATATATTTT. Translation gives CAISEPTGHSGNTIYF.

The chain recombines TRBV25-1 with TRBJ1-6; 9 bases line up with TRBD1. Germline V gene data show CDR1 as MGHDK and CDR2 as SYGVNS. The CDR3 length is 15 residues. J gave up 4 bases and V 5 bases, and 3 bases lay outside the gene matches. In DNA, the CDR3 is TGTGCCAGCAGTAGAGGACAGGGGTATAATTCACCCCTCCACTTT. Its translation is CASSRGQGYNSPLHF.